This TCR beta chain is drawn from a study of cytomegalovirus exposure and HLA in healthy donors. This PCR relied on a set of 60 Vbeta primers and 13 Jbeta primers. Using immunoSEQ multiplex PCR, the repertoire was profiled, and TCRdb retains in-frame clones only, with some absent. Seen in this sample are 150,000 to 200,000 clones; the ten most common clones hold 6.5%. Germline CDR1 reads LNHDA; CDR2 reads SQIVND (reference sequence). CDR3 size: 15 residues. V was pared by 5 bases and J by 5 bases, with 6 bases of the junction left unmatched. The V gene is TRBV19, the J gene TRBJ1-4; 9 bases map to TRBD1. The clonotype was recovered from a man between 25 and 39 years old in good health and CMV-seronegative. The sample consisted of PBMCs. The CDR3 loop reads CASSPRQGGNEKLFF. The CDR3 DNA follows: TGTGCCAGTAGTCCCCGACAGGGGGGGAATGAAAAACTGTTTTTT.